What follows describes a single T cell receptor (beta chain). The source of the sample is a study of control samples from healthy donors and cancer patients. Measured with immunoSEQ multiplex PCR; TCRdb has only the in-frame clones, and not every one. Found here are about 77,000 clones, 85% to 95% of them singletons; the top ten hold approximately 6%. The germline gives CDR1 SGHAT, CDR2 FQNNGV. The V and J ends lost 2 bases and 3 bases respectively, with 13 bases between them. CDR3 size: 16 residues. The chain joins TRBV11-2 to TRBJ1-4; TRBD1 might be the D (6 bases). Input material: blood. The source is a woman aged 55-69 years in good health. In DNA, the CDR3 is TGTGCCAGCAGCTTATTGGGGGGGGCGGCTAATGAAAAACTGTTTTTT. Residues: CASSLLGGAANEKLFF.